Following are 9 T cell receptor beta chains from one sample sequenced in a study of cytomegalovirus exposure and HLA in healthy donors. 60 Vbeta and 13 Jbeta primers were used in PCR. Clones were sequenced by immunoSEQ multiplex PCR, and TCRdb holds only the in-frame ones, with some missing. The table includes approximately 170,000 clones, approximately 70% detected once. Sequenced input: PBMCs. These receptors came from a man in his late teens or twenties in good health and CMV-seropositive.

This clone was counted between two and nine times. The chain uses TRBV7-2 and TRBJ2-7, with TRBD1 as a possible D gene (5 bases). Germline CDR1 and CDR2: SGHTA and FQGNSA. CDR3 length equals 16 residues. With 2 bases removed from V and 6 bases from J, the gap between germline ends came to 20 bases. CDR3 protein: CASSLTDGTGALEQYV. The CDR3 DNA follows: TGTGCCAGCAGCTTAACAGACGGAACAGGCGCCCTCGAGCAGTACGTC.

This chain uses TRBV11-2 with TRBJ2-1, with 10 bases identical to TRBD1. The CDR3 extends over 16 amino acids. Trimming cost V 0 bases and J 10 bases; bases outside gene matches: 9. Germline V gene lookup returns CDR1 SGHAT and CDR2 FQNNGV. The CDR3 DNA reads TGTGCCAGCAGCTTAGACCCGGGACAGGGGACGGGGGAGCAGTTCTTC. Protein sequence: CASSLDPGQGTGEQFF.

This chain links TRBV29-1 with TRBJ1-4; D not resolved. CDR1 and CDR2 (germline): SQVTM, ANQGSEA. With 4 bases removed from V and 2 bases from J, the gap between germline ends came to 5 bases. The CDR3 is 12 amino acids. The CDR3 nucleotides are TGCAGCGTTGTACAGACTAATGAAAAACTGTTTTTT. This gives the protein CSVVQTNEKLFF.

DNA for the CDR3: TGCAGCGTTGTTAAAGGGGGGGGATGGGGAAACACCATATATTTT. It translates to CSVVKGGGWGNTIYF. The gene calls are TRBV29-1 and TRBJ1-3; the D gene is possibly TRBD1 (6 bases). The germline V gene has CDR1 SQVTM and CDR2 ANQGSEA. The CDR3 is 15 amino acids. Trimming left V 4 bases short and J 4 bases short, with 17 bases between.

In nucleotides, the CDR3 is TGCGCCAGCAGCTTCGGGACTAGCGGGAGCACCGGGGAGCTGTTTTTT. Its protein is CASSFGTSGSTGELFF. V gene TRBV5-1 combines with J gene TRBJ2-2; 14 nucleotides line up with TRBD2. The CDR3 runs 16 residues. V was clipped by 2 bases and J by 4 bases; unmatched bases: 1. Germline V gene sequence: CDR1 SGHRS, CDR2 YFSETQ.

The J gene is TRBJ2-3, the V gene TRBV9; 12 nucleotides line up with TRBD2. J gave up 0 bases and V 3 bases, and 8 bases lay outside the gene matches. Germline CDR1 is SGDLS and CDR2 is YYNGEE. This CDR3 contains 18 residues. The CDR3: CASSGRLAGDPSTDTQYF. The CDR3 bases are TGTGCCAGCAGCGGACGACTAGCGGGGGACCCGAGCACAGATACGCAGTATTTT. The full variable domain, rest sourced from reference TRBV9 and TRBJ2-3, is DSGVTQTPKHLITATGQRVTLRCSPRSGDLSVYWYQQSLDQGLQFLIQYYNGEERAKGNILERFSAQQFPDLHSELNLSSLELGDSALYFCASSGRLAGDPSTDTQYFGPGTRLTVL.

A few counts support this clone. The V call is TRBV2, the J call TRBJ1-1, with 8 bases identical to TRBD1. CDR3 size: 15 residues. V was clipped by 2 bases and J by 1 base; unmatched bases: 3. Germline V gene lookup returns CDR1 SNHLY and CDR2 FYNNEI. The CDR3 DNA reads TGTGCCAGCAGTGAACAGGGGGCAGGGAACACTGAAGCTTTCTTT. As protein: CASSEQGAGNTEAFF.

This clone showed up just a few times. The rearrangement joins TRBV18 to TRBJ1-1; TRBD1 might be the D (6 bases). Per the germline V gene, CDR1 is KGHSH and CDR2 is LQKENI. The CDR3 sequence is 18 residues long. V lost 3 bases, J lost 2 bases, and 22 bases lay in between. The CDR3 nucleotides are TGTGCCAGCTCACCCCCGGGGAGGGGGGCGGCCATTAACACTGAAGCTTTCTTT. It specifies CASSPPGRGAAINTEAFF.

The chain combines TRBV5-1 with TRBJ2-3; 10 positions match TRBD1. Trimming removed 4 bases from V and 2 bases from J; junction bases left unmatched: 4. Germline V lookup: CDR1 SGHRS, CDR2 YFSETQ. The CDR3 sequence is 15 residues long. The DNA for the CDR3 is TGCGCCAGCAGCGCGGACAGGGGGTCCACAGATACGCAGTATTTT. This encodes CASSADRGSTDTQYF.